Following are 23 T cell receptor beta chains from one sample sequenced in a study of T cell changes during pregnancy in multiple sclerosis. Clones were read by immunoSEQ multiplex PCR, and TCRdb kept only the in-frame ones, dropping some. The table includes 79,000 or so clones, 85% to 95% detected once. Sequenced material: peripheral blood, taken in the first trimester of pregnancy. All receptors come from a female donor in good health, enrolled as a control in a pregnancy study.

CDR3 nucleotide sequence: TGTGCTTGTCAGAAGACTAGCGGGGGGTCGAGCTCCTACGAGCAGTACTTC. Amino acid sequence: CACQKTSGGSSSYEQYF. This chain connects TRBV12-5 to TRBJ2-7, with TRBD2 identical over 13 bases. This CDR3 is 17 amino acids long. Germline V gene lookup returns CDR1 LGHNT and CDR2 FRNRAP. The ends lost 11 bases at V and 0 bases at J; junction bases unmatched: 13.

This clone was seen a single time. The chain combines TRBV11-1 with TRBJ1-1; 9 bases align to TRBD1. Germline V gene data show CDR1 as SGHAT and CDR2 as FQDESV (reference sequence). J was trimmed by 3 bases and V by 5 bases; bases with no gene match: 7. The CDR3 totals 15 residues. The CDR3 nucleotides are TGTGCCAGCAGCCCGGGGACAGGGCAGGACACTGAAGCTTTCTTT. This encodes CASSPGTGQDTEAFF.

J is TRBJ1-1 and V is TRBV18; D remains ambiguous. The CDR3 length is 13 residues. V was clipped by 2 bases and J by 6 bases, with 10 bases between them. Germline lookup yields CDR1 KGHSH and CDR2 LQKENI. The CDR3 loop is CASSPGQNSEAFF. CDR3 bases: TGTGCCAGCTCACCAGGTCAAAACTCTGAAGCTTTCTTT.

The chain combines TRBV19 with TRBJ1-5; a weak D match, TRBD1 (6 bases). Deletions cut 7 bases from V and 2 bases from J, with 15 bases between. This CDR3 region has 15 residues. Germline CDR1 and CDR2: LNHDA and SQIVND (reference sequence). The CDR3, as DNA: TGTGCCAGTACCCCGGGGGGGCGAGGCAATCAGCCCCAGCATTTT. Protein: CASTPGGRGNQPQHF.

The rearrangement links TRBV28 to TRBJ1-2, with unresolved D. V lost 2 bases, J lost 2 bases, and 6 bases lay in between. The CDR3 sequence is 13 residues long. The germline gives CDR1 MDHEN, CDR2 SYDVKM. The CDR3: CASSLRQNYGYTF. CDR3 DNA sequence: TGTGCCAGCAGTTTACGACAAAACTATGGCTACACCTTC.

The chain carries TRBV29-1 and TRBJ2-7; 7 bases agree with TRBD2. CDR3 length equals 14 residues. In germline, CDR1 is SQVTM, CDR2 ANQGSEA. Unmatched junction bases numbered 9, after V lost 6 bases and J lost 1 base. The DNA of the CDR3 is TGCAGCGTGACCGATAGCGGGCGTTCCTACGAGCAGTACTTC. It specifies CSVTDSGRSYEQYF.

The gene calls are TRBV2 and TRBJ1-5; 9 bases line up with TRBD1. Germline CDR1 reads SNHLY; CDR2 reads FYNNEI. The CDR3 is 16 amino acids. The V and J ends lost 4 bases and 6 bases, in that order; junction bases with no gene match: 10. CDR3 nucleotide sequence: TGTGCCAGCAGTGGGGAACAGGGGGCGAGAAGTCAGCCCCAGCATTTT. Its protein is CASSGEQGARSQPQHF.

This clone was observed a single time. The rearrangement links TRBV5-5 to TRBJ2-3; D unresolved. V lost 4 bases and J lost 2, with 14 bases in between. This CDR3 contains 15 residues. The V gene's germline CDR1 is SGHKS and CDR2 YYEKEE (reference sequence). The CDR3 here is CASSLLPHPTDTQYF. The CDR3, as DNA: TGTGCCAGCAGCCTTCTACCGCATCCCACAGATACGCAGTATTTT.

The chain joins TRBV9 to TRBJ2-3; D is perhaps TRBD2 (7 bases). The CDR3 is made up of 17 amino acids. Germline loops: CDR1 SGDLS, CDR2 YYNGEE. V was trimmed by 0 bases and J by 0 bases, leaving 14 bases between them. The CDR3, as DNA: TGTGCCAGCAGCGTAGGGTGGCGGGGGCGAAGCACAGATACGCAGTATTTT. It translates to CASSVGWRGRSTDTQYF.

This chain connects TRBV7-2 to TRBJ1-6, with 8 bases identical to TRBD1. V was pared by 7 bases and J by 7 bases, with 3 bases of the junction left unmatched. Germline CDR1 SGHTA, CDR2 FQGNSA. This CDR3 is built from 13 residues. The CDR3 protein is CASTGQANSPLHF. In DNA form, the CDR3 reads TGTGCCAGCACGGGACAGGCAAATTCACCCCTCCACTTT.

The chain employs TRBV19 and TRBJ1-2, with 7 bases matching TRBD1. The germline V gene encodes CDR1 LNHDA and CDR2 SQIVND (reference sequence). V lost 7 bases to trimming and J lost 6 bases; unmatched junction nucleotides: 5. The CDR3 is 12 amino acids. CDR3 amino acids: CASNDRVNGYTF. The CDR3 region has the DNA TGTGCCAGTAATGACAGGGTAAATGGCTACACCTTC.

This chain connects TRBV19 to TRBJ1-2, with TRBD1 matching 10 bases. CDR1 and CDR2 (germline): LNHDA, SQIVND (reference sequence). This CDR3 is built from 15 residues. The ends lost 3 bases at V and 7 bases at J; junction bases unmatched: 8. CDR3 sequence: CASSIGTGDRTGYTF. In nucleotides, the CDR3 is TGTGCCAGTAGTATCGGGACAGGGGACAGAACTGGCTACACCTTC.

The CDR3 region is CASSPLPGVYTEAFF. The CDR3, as DNA: TGTGCCAGCAGTCCCTTACCAGGGGTTTACACTGAAGCTTTCTTT. The chain employs TRBV6-1 and TRBJ1-1; possibly TRBD1 for D (6 bases). Germline CDR1 reads MNHNS; CDR2 reads SASEGT. The CDR3 loop spans 15 amino acids. V dropped 5 bases and J dropped 3 bases, with 16 bases sitting between them.

J is TRBJ2-7 and V is TRBV28; 8 bases fit TRBD1. This CDR3 has 16 amino acids. V shed 4 bases and J 3 bases; nucleotides not matched to a gene: 11. Germline V gives CDR1 MDHEN, CDR2 SYDVKM. The CDR3 is CASSSLGGQAGYEQYF. As DNA, the CDR3 is TGTGCCAGCAGTTCATTAGGGGGACAGGCGGGCTACGAGCAGTACTTC.

J is TRBJ2-5 and V is TRBV7-9, with TRBD2 as a possible D gene (7 bases). The germline V gene has CDR1 SEHNR and CDR2 FQNEAQ (reference sequence). Trimming cost V 6 bases and J 5 bases, with 19 bases left between them. The CDR3 covers 15 residues. Here the CDR3 DNA reads TGTGCCAGCAGATCCGGGGGGCGCGATGGGGAGACCCAGTACTTC. Its translation is CASRSGGRDGETQYF.

The chain recombines TRBV30 with TRBJ1-1; TRBD1 agrees at 8 bases. The CDR3 is 13 amino acids. CDR1 is GTSNPN, CDR2 SVGIG, per germline (reference sequence). The V gene end was trimmed by 0 bases and the J gene end by 12 bases; junction bases not matched to a gene: 9. The CDR3 nucleotides are TGTGCCTGGAGTGTACCGTCGACAGGGGTGACTTTCTTT. This sequence encodes CAWSVPSTGVTFF.

The chain employs TRBV5-1 and TRBJ2-5; D is perhaps TRBD2 (5 bases). In germline, CDR1 is SGHRS, CDR2 YFSETQ. The CDR3 is 16 amino acids. V was cut by 0 bases and J by 1 base, with 13 bases left in between. This CDR3 is CASSLAGMRAQETQYF. The CDR3 coding sequence is TGCGCCAGCAGCTTGGCGGGAATGAGGGCCCAAGAGACCCAGTACTTC.

The rearrangement uses TRBV19 and TRBJ1-2; D possibly corresponds to TRBD1 (6 bases). Trimming left V 3 bases short and J 13 bases short, with 15 bases between. The germline gives CDR1 LNHDA, CDR2 SQIVND (reference sequence). This CDR3 spans 12 amino acids. The chain's CDR3 is CASSMANRVPTF. CDR3 in DNA: TGTGCCAGTAGTATGGCGAACAGGGTTCCCACCTTC.

This chain uses TRBV7-3 with TRBJ2-4; D is possibly TRBD1 (6 bases). Germline loops: CDR1 SGHTA, CDR2 FQGTGA. This CDR3 spans 13 amino acids. With 4 bases removed from V and 9 bases from J, the gap between germline ends came to 13 bases. The CDR3 coding sequence is TGTGCCAGCAGCTCCCTGCAGGGGTCCATTCAGTACTTC. As protein: CASSSLQGSIQYF.

V gene TRBV11-1 combines with J gene TRBJ2-7; 9 bases map to TRBD1. The CDR3 runs to 15 residues. V lost 3 bases, J lost 6 bases, and 9 bases stayed unmatched. From germline, CDR1 is SGHAT and CDR2 FQDESV (reference sequence). The CDR3 coding sequence is TGTGCCAGCAGCTTCCCGGGACAGGGAACGTCCGAGCAGTACTTC. Translated, it gives CASSFPGQGTSEQYF.

The chain couples TRBV7-9 to TRBJ1-2; 7 nucleotides agree with TRBD1. The junction had 9 bases not matched to a gene; V was cut back by 4 bases and J by 10 bases. Germline CDR1 is SEHNR and CDR2 is FQNEAQ (reference sequence). CDR3 size: 13 residues. CDR3 in DNA: TGTGCCAGCAGCTCACCGGGACAGAGCAACTACACCTTC. Encoded protein: CASSSPGQSNYTF.

The chain has TRBV5-6 and TRBJ2-1; D is possibly TRBD2 (5 bases). Germline V gene sequence: CDR1 SGHDT, CDR2 YYEEEE. The CDR3 runs 13 residues. V was shortened by 9 bases and J by 6 bases, with 16 bases between the two germline ends. CDR3 in DNA: TGTGCCACCCGGGTAGTGGGGAGCAATGAGCAGTTCTTC. It translates to CATRVVGSNEQFF. Variable domain in full (rest from reference TRBV5-6 and TRBJ2-1): DAGVTQSPTHLIKTRGQQVTLRCSPKSGHDTVSWYQQALGQGPQFIFQYYEEEERQRGNFPDRFSGHQFPNYSSELNVNALLLGDSALYLCATRVVGSNEQFFGPGTRLTVL.

The genes are TRBV4-2 and TRBJ2-3, with unresolved D. The length of the CDR3 is 13 residues. From germline, CDR1 is LGHNA and CDR2 YNFKEQ. Trimming left V 2 bases short and J 2 bases short, with 5 bases between. The CDR3 is CASSQQVTDTQYF. CDR3 in DNA: TGTGCCAGCAGCCAACAGGTCACAGATACGCAGTATTTT.